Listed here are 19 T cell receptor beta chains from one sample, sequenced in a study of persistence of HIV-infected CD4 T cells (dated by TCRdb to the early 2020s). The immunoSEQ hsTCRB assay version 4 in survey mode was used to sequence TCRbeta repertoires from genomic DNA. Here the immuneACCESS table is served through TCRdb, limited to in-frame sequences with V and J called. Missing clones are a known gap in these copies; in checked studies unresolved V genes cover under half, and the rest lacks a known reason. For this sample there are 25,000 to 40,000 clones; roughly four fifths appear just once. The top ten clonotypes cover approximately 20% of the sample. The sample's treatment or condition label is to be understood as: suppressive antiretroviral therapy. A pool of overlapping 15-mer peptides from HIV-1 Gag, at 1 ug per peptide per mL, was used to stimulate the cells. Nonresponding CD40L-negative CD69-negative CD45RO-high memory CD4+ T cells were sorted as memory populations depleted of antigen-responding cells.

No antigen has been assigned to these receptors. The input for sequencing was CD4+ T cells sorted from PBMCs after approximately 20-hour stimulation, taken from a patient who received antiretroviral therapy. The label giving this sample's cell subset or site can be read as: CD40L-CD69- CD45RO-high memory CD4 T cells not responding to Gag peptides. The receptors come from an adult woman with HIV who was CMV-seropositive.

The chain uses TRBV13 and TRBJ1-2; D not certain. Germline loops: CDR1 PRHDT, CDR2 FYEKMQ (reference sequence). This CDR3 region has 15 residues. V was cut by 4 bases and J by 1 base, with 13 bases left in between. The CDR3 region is CASSSSQDGNYGYTF. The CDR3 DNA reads TGTGCCAGCAGCTCATCCCAGGACGGTAACTATGGCTACACCTTC.

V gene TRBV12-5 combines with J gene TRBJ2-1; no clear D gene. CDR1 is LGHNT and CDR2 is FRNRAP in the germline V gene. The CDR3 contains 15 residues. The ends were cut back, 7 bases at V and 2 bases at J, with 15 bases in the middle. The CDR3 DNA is TGTGCTAGTGCTCCCTCCGGCAGGCCCTACAATGAGCAGTTCTTC. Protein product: CASAPSGRPYNEQFF.

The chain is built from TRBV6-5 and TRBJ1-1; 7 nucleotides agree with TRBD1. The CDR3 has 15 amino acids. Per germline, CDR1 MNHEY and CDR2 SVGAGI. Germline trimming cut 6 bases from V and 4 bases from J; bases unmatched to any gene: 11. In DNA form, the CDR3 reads TGTGCCAGCAGAGTGCAGGGGGAGGGGGGCACTGAAGCTTTCTTT. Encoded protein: CASRVQGEGGTEAFF.

The CDR3 region has the DNA TGTGCCAGCCCTCGGGACAAGTGGAGTCAGCCCCAGCATTTT. It is translated as CASPRDKWSQPQHF. The genes are TRBV3-1 (or the pseudogene TRBV3-2) and TRBJ1-5, with D maybe TRBD1 (6 bases). CDR1 is LGHDT and CDR2 is YNNKEL in the germline V gene (reference sequence). Trimming took off 8 bases at V and 6 bases at J, with 17 bases between the two ends. The CDR3 spans 14 residues.

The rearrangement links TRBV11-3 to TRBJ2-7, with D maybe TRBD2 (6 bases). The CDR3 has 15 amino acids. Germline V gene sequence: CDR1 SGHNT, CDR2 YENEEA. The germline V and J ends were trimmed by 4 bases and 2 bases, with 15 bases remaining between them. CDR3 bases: TGTGCCAGCAGCTCCTCCGGGGGTTCCCCCTACGAGCAGTACTTC. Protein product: CASSSSGGSPYEQYF.

The CDR3 nucleotides read TGTGCCAGCAGACCTCGGGACAGTGAAGCTTTCTTT. Translated: CASRPRDSEAFF. This chain uses TRBV6-5 with TRBJ1-1; 7 bases are shared with TRBD1. CDR1 MNHEY and CDR2 SVGAGI come from the germline V gene. This CDR3 has 12 amino acids. The V and J ends lost 6 bases and 7 bases, in that order; junction bases with no gene match: 5.

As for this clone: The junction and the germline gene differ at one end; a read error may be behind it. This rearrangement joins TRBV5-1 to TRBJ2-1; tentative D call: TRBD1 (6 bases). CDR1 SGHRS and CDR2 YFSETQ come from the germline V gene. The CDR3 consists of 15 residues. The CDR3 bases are TGCGCCGGCAGCTTGGGGGCAGGAAAATACAATGAGCAGTTCTTC. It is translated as CAGSLGAGKYNEQFF.

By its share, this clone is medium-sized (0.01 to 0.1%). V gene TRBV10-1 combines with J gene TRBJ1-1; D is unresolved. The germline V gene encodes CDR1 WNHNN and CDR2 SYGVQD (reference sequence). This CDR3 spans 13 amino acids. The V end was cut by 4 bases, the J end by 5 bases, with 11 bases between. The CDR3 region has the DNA TGCGCCAGCAGTGTTACAACGGGGACTGAAGCTTTCTTT. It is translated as CASSVTTGTEAFF.

DNA for the CDR3: TGTGCCAGCAGCTCGAGGGGGACAGGGATGGCGGTTGAGCAGTTCTTC. Translating it yields CASSSRGTGMAVEQFF. The chain joins TRBV11-3 to TRBJ2-1; 9 nucleotides line up with TRBD1. In germline, CDR1 is SGHNT, CDR2 YENEEA. This CDR3 is built from 16 residues. V lost 4 bases and J lost 9; bases outside the gene matches: 13.

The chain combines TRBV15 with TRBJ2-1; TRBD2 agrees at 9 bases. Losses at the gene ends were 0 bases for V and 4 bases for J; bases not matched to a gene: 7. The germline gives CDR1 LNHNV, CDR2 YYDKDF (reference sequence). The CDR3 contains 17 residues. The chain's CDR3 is CATSRETAGLAYNEQFF. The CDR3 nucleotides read TGTGCCACCAGCAGAGAAACAGCGGGACTAGCTTACAATGAGCAGTTCTTC.

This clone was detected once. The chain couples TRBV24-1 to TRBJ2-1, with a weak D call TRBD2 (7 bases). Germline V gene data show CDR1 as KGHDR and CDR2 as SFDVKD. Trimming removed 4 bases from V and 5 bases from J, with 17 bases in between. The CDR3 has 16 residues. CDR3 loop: CATSDPGASGHNEQFF. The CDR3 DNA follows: TGTGCCACCAGTGACCCGGGGGCTAGCGGTCACAATGAGCAGTTCTTC.

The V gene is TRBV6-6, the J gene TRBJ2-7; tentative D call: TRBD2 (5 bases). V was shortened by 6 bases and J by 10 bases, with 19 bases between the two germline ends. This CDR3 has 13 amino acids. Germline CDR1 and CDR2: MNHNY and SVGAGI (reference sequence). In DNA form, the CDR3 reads TGTGCCAGCAGCCAAACTAGTACTACGGACCAGTACTTC. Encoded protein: CASSQTSTTDQYF.

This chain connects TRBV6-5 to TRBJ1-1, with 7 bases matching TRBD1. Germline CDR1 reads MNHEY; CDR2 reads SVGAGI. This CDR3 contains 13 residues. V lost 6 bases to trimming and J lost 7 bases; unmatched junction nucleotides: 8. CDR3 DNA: TGTGCCAGCAGATACAGGGGAGGGGGTGAAGCTTTCTTT. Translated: CASRYRGGGEAFF.

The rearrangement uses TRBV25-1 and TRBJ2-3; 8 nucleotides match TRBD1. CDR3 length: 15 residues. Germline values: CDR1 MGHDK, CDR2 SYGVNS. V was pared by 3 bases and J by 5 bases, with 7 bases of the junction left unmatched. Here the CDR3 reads CASSDVRGRIDTQYF. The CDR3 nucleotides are TGTGCCAGCAGTGACGTCAGGGGGCGAATAGATACGCAGTATTTT. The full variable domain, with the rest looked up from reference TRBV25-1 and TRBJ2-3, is EADIYQTPRYLVIGTGKKITLECSQTMGHDKMYWYQQDPGMELHLIHYSYGVNSTEKGDLSSESTVSRIRTEHFPLTLESARPSHTSQYLCASSDVRGRIDTQYFGPGTRLTVL.

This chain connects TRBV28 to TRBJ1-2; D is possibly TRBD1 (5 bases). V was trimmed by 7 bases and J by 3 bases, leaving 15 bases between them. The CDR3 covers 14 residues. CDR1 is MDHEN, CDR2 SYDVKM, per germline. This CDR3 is CASTRGVGDYGYTF. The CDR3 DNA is TGTGCCAGCACCCGAGGGGTGGGTGACTATGGCTACACCTTC.

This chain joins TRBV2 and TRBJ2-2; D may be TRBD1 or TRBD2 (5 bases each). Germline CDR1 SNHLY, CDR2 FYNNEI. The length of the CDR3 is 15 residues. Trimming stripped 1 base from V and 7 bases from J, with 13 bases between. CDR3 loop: CASSEDSGTIGELFF. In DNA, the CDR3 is TGTGCCAGCAGTGAAGATTCCGGGACGATCGGGGAGCTGTTTTTT.

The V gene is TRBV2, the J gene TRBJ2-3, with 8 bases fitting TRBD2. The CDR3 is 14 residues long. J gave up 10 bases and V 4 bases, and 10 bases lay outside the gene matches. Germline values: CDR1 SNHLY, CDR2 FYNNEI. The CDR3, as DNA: TGTGCCAGCAGTGGTAGCGGGATGCCCATGGCGCAGTATTTT. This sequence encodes CASSGSGMPMAQYF.

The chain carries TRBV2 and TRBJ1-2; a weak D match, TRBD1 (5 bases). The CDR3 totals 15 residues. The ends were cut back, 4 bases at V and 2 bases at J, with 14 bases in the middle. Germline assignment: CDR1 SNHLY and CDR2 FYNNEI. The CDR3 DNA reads TGTGCCAGCAGTGTGGGGACGGCAACAAACTATGGCTACACCTTC. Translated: CASSVGTATNYGYTF.

CDR3 sequence: CASSLGTATAPQHF. CDR3 coding DNA: TGCGCCAGCAGCCTCGGGACAGCCACCGCGCCCCAGCATTTT. This chain joins TRBV10-1 and TRBJ1-5, with 7 nucleotides matching TRBD1. The CDR3 loop spans 14 amino acids. J lost 9 bases, V lost 6 bases, and 11 bases had no gene match. Germline CDR1 is WNHNN and CDR2 is SYGVQD (reference sequence).